The clone carrying this T cell receptor (beta chain) was seen a few times. As yet, its antigen is unknown. Isolated RNA was reverse transcribed in full, so expressed TCRB transcripts were sequenced. Profiled with immunoSEQ multiplex PCR; TCRdb holds only in-frame clones, not every one. The top ten clones hold over 0.6% of a sample with some 140,000 clones, 7.5% to 9.5% of them seen once. The sample is drawn from a study of beta chain features in type 1 diabetes. Across the whole study: The study found patients and healthy donors alike in age, gender and cell yields.

The trim removed 4 bases at V and 7 bases at J, leaving 4 bases unmatched. Germline V gene lookup returns CDR1 MNHNS and CDR2 SASEGT. The length of the CDR3 is 14 residues. Study results and limitations: TCRB CDR3 length was moderately but significantly reduced in all four CD4+ subsets of Type 1 diabetes patients. PCR might favor shorter templates, equally in patients and controls.

This sequence was found in a man aged 30-40 years with type 1 diabetes. The chain joins TRBV6-1 to TRBJ2-1; 10 bases agree with TRBD2. The sample was central memory CD4+ T cells from blood. For the CDR3, the DNA is TGTGCCAGCAGTGCTCCTAGCGGGGGAAATGAGCAGTTCTTC. It is translated as CASSAPSGGNEQFF.